These 5 T cell receptor beta chains share one sample of origin, sequenced in a study of shared clonotypes between healthy human individuals. Terminally differentiated effector memory CD45RA+ cells were excluded from the naive CD8 cells, which were CD45RO-negative and positively selected for CCR7. The protocol was immunoSEQ multiplex PCR, while the TCRdb copy is restricted to in-frame clones and leaves out a portion. The sample has about 700,000 clones; under 95% are singletons. Sequenced input: naive CD8+ T cells sorted from blood. These receptors all stem from a man between 25 and 39 years old in good health.

The chain combines TRBV9 with TRBJ2-3; D is possibly TRBD1 or TRBD2 (5 bases each). This CDR3 has 18 residues. Germline-derived CDR1 and CDR2 are SGDLS and YYNGEE. The V end lost 4 bases, the J end lost 5 bases, and 26 bases lay between the germline ends. The CDR3 bases are TGTGCCAGCAGCCATCAAAGGGGCGGGCCGGGGTTGGGAGATACGCAGTATTTT. It yields the protein CASSHQRGGPGLGDTQYF.

The J gene is TRBJ2-1, the V gene TRBV27; D remains ambiguous. The germline gives CDR1 MNHEY, CDR2 SMNVEV (reference sequence). Between the trimmed V and J ends, which lost 3 bases and 1 base, there was a span of 10 bases. CDR3 length equals 15 residues. The CDR3 DNA reads TGTGCCAGCAGTTTTTTCGCGGTTTCCTACAATGAGCAGTTCTTC. Amino acids: CASSFFAVSYNEQFF.

This sequence joins TRBV7-9 and TRBJ2-1; the match to TRBD1 covers 10 bases. J was trimmed by 4 bases and V by 0 bases; bases with no gene match: 6. In germline, CDR1 is SEHNR, CDR2 FQNEAQ (reference sequence). This CDR3 has 17 amino acids. CDR3 nucleotides: TGTGCCAGCAGCTTAGCGTGGGACAGGGGCCCTTACAATGAGCAGTTCTTC. Translation gives CASSLAWDRGPYNEQFF.

The rearrangement joins TRBV7-9 to TRBJ2-5; a possible D gene is TRBD2 (5 bases). Germline-derived CDR1 and CDR2 are SEHNR and FQNEAQ (reference sequence). The V gene lost 4 bases and the J gene lost 7 bases, with 13 bases spanning the gap. CDR3 length: 13 residues. CDR3 loop: CASSSFERVTQYF. CDR3 nucleotides: TGTGCCAGCAGCTCCTTCGAGAGGGTGACCCAGTACTTC. The full variable domain, its missing parts supplied by reference TRBV7-9 and TRBJ2-5, is DTGVSQNPRHKITKRGQNVTFRCDPISEHNRLYWYRQTLGQGPEFLTYFQNEAQLEKSRLLSDRFSAERPKGSFSTLEIQRTEQGDSAMYLCASSSFERVTQYFGPGTRLLVL.

The chain couples TRBV6-6 to TRBJ2-2; 10 bases agree with TRBD2. This CDR3 region has 14 residues. V was clipped by 8 bases and J by 4 bases; unmatched bases: 4. Germline V gives CDR1 MNHNY, CDR2 SVGAGI (reference sequence). The CDR3 is CASEGLAFTGELFF. The DNA for the CDR3 is TGTGCCAGCGAGGGACTAGCGTTCACCGGGGAGCTGTTTTTT.